This T cell receptor (beta chain) was retrieved from a study of T-cell memory formation after mild COVID-19. Study conclusions and caveats: Clones that got smaller from day 15 to 85 had even CD4/CD8, while clones growing later tipped toward CD4+.

TCRdb re-called the 5' RACE reads with MiXCR, one entry per CDR3 protein. Altogether 90,000 to 120,000 distinct CDR3 sequences are present, 14% being singletons, with the ten largest covering roughly 40%. CDR3 size: 15 residues. Losses at the gene ends were 4 bases for V and 1 base for J; bases not matched to a gene: 4. Germline V gene lookup returns CDR1 SGHRS and CDR2 YFSETQ. A few counts support this clonotype. Its target is not known. The chain combines TRBV5-1 with TRBJ1-5; 8 bases align to TRBD1. The sequencing input was PBMCs or a T cell subset sorted from them (not recorded which). The sequence derives from a man aged 18 to 29 who had mild COVID-19 (a few samples of this study predate the infection). Cell type and time point are not known. This CDR3 is CASSRTGTSNQPQHF. CDR3 in DNA: TGCGCCAGCAGCCGGACAGGGACCAGCAATCAGCCCCAGCATTTT.